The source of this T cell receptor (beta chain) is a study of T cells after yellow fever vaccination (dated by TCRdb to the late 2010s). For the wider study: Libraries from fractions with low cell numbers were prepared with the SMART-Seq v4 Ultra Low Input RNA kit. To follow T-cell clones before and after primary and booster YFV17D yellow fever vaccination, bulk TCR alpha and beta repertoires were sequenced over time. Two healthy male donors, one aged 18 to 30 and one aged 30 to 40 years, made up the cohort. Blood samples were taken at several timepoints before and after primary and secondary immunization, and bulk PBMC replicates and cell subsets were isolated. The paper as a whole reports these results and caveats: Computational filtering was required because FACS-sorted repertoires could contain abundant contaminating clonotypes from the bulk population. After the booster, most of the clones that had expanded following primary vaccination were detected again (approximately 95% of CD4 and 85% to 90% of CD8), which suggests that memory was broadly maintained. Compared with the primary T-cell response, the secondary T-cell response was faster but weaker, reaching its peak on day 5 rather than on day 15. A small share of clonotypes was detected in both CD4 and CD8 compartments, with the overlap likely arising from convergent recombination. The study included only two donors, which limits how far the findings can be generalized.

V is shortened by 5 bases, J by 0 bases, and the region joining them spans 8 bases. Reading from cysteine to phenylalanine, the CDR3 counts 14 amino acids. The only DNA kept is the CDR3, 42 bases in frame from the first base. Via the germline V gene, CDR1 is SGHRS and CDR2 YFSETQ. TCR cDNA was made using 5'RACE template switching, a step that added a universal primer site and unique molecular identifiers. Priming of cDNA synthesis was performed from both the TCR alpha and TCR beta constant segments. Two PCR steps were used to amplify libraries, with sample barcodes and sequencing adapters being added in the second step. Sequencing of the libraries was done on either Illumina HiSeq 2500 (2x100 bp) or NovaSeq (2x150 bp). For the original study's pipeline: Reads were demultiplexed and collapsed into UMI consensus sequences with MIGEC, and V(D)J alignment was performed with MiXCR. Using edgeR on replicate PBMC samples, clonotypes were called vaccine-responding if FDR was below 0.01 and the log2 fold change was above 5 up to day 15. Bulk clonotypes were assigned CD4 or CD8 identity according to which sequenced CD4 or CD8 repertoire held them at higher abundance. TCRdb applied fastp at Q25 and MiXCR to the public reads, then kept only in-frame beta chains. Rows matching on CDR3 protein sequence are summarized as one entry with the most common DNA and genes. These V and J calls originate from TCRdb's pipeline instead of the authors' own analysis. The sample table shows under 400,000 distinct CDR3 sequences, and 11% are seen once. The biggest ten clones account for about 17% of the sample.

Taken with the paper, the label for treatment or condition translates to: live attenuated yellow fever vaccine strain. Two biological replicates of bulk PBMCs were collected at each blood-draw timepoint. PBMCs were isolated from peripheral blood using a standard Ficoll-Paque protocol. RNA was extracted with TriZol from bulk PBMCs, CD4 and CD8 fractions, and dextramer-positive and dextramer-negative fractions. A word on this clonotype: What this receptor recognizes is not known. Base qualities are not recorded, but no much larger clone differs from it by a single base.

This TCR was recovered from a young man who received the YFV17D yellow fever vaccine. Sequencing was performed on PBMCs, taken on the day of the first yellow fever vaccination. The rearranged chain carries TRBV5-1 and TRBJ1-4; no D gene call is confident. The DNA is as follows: TGCGCCAGCAGAGTTTCCGCAACTAATGAAAAACTGTTTTTT. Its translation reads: CASRVSATNEKLFF. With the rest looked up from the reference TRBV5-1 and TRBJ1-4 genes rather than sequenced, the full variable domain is KAGVTQTPRYLIKTRGQQVTLSCSPISGHRSVSWYQQTPGQGLQFLFEYFSETQRNKGNFPGRFSGRQFSNSRSEMNVSTLELGDSALYLCASRVSATNEKLFFGSGTQLSVL.